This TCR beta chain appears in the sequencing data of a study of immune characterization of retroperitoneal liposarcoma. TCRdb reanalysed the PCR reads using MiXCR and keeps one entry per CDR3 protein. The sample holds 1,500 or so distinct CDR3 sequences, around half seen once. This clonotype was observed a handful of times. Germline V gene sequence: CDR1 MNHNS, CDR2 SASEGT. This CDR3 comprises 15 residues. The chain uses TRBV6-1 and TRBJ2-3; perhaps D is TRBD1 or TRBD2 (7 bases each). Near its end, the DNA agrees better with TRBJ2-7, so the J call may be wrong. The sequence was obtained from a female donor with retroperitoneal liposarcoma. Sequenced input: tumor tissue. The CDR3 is CASSGQGSGGDEQYF. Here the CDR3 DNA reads TGTGCCAGCTCGGGGCAAGGGTCAGGGGGGGACGAGCAGTACTTC.